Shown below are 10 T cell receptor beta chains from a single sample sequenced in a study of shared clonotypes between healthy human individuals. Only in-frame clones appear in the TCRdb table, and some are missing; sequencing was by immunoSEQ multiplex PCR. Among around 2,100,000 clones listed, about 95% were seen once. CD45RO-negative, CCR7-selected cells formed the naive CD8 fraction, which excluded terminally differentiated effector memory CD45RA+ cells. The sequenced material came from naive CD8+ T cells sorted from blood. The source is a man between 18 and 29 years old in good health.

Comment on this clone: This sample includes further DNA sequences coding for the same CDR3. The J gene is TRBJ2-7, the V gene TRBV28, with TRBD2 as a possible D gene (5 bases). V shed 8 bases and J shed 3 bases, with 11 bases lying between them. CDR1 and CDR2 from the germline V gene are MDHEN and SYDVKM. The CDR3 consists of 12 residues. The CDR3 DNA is TGTGCCAGCTCTGAGGGAAACTACGAGCAGTACTTC. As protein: CASSEGNYEQYF. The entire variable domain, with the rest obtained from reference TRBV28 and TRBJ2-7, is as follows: DVKVTQSSRYLVKRTGEKVFLECVQDMDHENMFWYRQDPGLGLRLIYFSYDVKMKEKGDIPEGYSVSREKKERFSLILESASTNQTSMYLCASSEGNYEQYFGPGTRLTVT.

The CDR3 region is CASSPGGYGQPQHF. CDR3 nucleotide sequence: TGTGCCAGCAGCCCGGGGGGTTACGGCCAGCCCCAGCATTTT. The chain couples TRBV7-6 to TRBJ1-5; a weak D match, TRBD1 (5 bases). The CDR3 contains 14 residues. Germline lookup yields CDR1 SGHVS and CDR2 FNYEAQ. Trimming stripped 5 bases from V and 7 bases from J, with 15 bases between. Complete variable domain (other parts from reference TRBV7-6 and TRBJ1-5): GAGVSQSPRYKVTKRGQDVALRCDPISGHVSLYWYRQALGQGPEFLTYFNYEAQQDKSGLPNDRFSAERPEGSISTLTIQRTEQRDSAMYRCASSPGGYGQPQHFGDGTRLSIL.

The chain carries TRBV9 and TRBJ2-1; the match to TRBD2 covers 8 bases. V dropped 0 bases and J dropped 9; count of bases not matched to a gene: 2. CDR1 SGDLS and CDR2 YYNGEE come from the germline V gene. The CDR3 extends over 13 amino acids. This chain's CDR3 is CASSVGTSIEQFF. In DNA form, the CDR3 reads TGTGCCAGCAGCGTAGGGACTAGCATTGAGCAGTTCTTC.

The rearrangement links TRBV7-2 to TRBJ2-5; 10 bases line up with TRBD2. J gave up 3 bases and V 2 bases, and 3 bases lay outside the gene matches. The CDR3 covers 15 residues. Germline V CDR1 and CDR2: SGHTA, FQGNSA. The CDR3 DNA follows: TGTGCCAGCAGCTTAACAAGCGGGGGGGAAGAGACCCAGTACTTC. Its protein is CASSLTSGGEETQYF.

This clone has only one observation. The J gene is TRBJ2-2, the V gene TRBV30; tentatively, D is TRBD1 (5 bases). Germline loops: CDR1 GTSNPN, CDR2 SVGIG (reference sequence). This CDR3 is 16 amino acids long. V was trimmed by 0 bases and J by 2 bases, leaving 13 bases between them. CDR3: CAWSVGPGRNTGELFF. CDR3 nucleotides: TGTGCCTGGAGTGTAGGTCCAGGGCGAAACACCGGGGAGCTGTTTTTT.

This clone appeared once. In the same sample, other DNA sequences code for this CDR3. CDR3: CASSYLGEETQYF. DNA for the CDR3: TGTGCCAGCAGTTACTTGGGCGAGGAGACCCAGTACTTC. This chain uses TRBV6-5 with TRBJ2-5; D is unresolved. The CDR3 covers 13 residues. Looked up from germline, CDR1 is MNHEY and CDR2 is SVGAGI. Deletions cut 1 base from V and 5 bases from J, with 8 bases between.

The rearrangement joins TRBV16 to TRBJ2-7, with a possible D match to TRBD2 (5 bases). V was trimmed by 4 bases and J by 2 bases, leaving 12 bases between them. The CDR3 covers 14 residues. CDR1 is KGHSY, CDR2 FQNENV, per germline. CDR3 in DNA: TGTGCCAGCAGCCCTTATTCGGGAACCTACGAGCAGTACTTC. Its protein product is CASSPYSGTYEQYF.

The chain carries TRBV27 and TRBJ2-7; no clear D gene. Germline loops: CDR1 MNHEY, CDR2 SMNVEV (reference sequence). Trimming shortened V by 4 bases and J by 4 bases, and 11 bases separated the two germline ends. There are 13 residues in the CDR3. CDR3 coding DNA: TGTGCCAGCAGTTACGCCAGCCGTTACGAGCAGTACTTC. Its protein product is CASSYASRYEQYF.

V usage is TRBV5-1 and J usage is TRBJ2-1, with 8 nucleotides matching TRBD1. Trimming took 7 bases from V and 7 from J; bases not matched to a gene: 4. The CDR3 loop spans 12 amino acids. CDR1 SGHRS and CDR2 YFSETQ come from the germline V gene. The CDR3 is CASCTGGNEQFF. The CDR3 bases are TGCGCCAGCTGTACAGGGGGTAATGAGCAGTTCTTC.

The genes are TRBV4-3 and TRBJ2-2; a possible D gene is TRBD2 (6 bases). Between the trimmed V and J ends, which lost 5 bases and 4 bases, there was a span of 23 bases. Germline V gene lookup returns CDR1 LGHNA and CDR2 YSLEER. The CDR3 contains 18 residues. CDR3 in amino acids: CASSSYPPSDELTGELFF. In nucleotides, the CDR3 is TGCGCCAGCAGCTCGTACCCCCCTAGCGACGAGCTCACCGGGGAGCTGTTTTTT.